A selection of T cell receptor beta chains follows, all from one sample in a study of Ad26.COV2.S vaccination and SARS-CoV-2 variants. The table came from immunoSEQ multiplex PCR; TCRdb's copy has only in-frame clones and leaves some out. The table has roughly 300,000 clones, 86% seen once; the top ten hold around 10%. Sequenced here: peripheral blood, sampled in a trial of Ad26.COV2.S vaccine versus placebo. These receptors originate from a person aged 18 to 59 who received the Ad26.COV2.S COVID-19 vaccine or a placebo. The CDR3 runs from the conserved cysteine through the conserved F or W. Each record gives: V gene, CDR3 length, D gene, J gene, clone size, CDR3 protein, CDR3 DNA. A D gene is named only where the DNA matches it firmly. Only part of the rows carry a size: once, few, many, or a class if the clone is expanded.

V gene: TRBV19; CDR3 length: 13; D gene: -; J gene: TRBJ1-2; clone size: -; CDR3 protein: CASSPDGTYGYTF; CDR3 DNA: TGTGCCAGTTCCCCCGACGGCACCTATGGCTACACCTTC
V gene: TRBV15; CDR3 length: 15; D gene: -; J gene: TRBJ2-2; clone size: -; CDR3 protein: CATSSGRAVTGELFF; CDR3 DNA: TGTGCCACCAGCTCGGGGCGCGCGGTAACCGGGGAGCTGTTTTTT
V gene: TRBV5-1; CDR3 length: 18; D gene: TRBD1; J gene: TRBJ1-6; clone size: -; CDR3 protein: CASSLAGTGVPYNSPLHF; CDR3 DNA: TGCGCCAGCAGCTTGGCCGGGACAGGGGTCCCCTATAATTCACCCCTCCACTTT
V gene: TRBV15; CDR3 length: 15; D gene: -; J gene: TRBJ1-1; clone size: -; CDR3 protein: CATSRGFPWNTEAFF; CDR3 DNA: TGTGCCACCAGCAGAGGATTCCCATGGAACACTGAAGCTTTCTTT
V gene: TRBV7-3; CDR3 length: 15; D gene: TRBD2; J gene: TRBJ2-1; clone size: -; CDR3 protein: CASSTASGSGGEQFF; CDR3 DNA: TGTGCCAGCAGCACGGCTAGCGGGAGCGGCGGTGAGCAGTTCTTC
V gene: TRBV4-2; CDR3 length: 14; D gene: -; J gene: TRBJ2-7; clone size: -; CDR3 protein: CASSQWTQAYEQYF; CDR3 DNA: TGTGCCAGCAGCCAATGGACCCAGGCTTACGAGCAGTACTTC
V gene: TRBV7-2; CDR3 length: 17; D gene: -; J gene: TRBJ2-1; clone size: -; CDR3 protein: CASSLVPPSISYNEQFF; CDR3 DNA: TGTGCCAGCAGCTTAGTCCCCCCGTCCATCTCCTACAATGAGCAGTTCTTC
V gene: TRBV12-3/TRBV12-4; CDR3 length: 13; D gene: -; J gene: TRBJ1-1; clone size: -; CDR3 protein: CASSRRMRGEAFF; CDR3 DNA: TGTGCCAGCAGCCGACGGATGAGAGGTGAAGCTTTCTTT
V gene: TRBV6-5; CDR3 length: 13; D gene: -; J gene: TRBJ2-7; clone size: -; CDR3 protein: CAISTRRSYEQYF; CDR3 DNA: TGTGCCATCTCTACACGTCGCTCCTACGAGCAGTACTTC
V gene: TRBV19; CDR3 length: 15; D gene: -; J gene: TRBJ2-2; clone size: -; CDR3 protein: CASRVGFRVTGELFF; CDR3 DNA: TGTGCCAGTAGGGTTGGCTTTAGAGTCACCGGGGAGCTGTTTTTT
V gene: TRBV13; CDR3 length: 13; D gene: TRBD2; J gene: TRBJ2-7; clone size: -; CDR3 protein: CASSFTSGYEQYF; CDR3 DNA: TGTGCCAGCAGCTTTACTAGCGGCTACGAGCAGTACTTC
V gene: TRBV10-3; CDR3 length: 14; D gene: -; J gene: TRBJ2-3; clone size: -; CDR3 protein: CAIGTSGQTDTQYF; CDR3 DNA: TGTGCCATCGGCACCAGCGGACAAACAGATACGCAGTATTTT
V gene: TRBV24-1; CDR3 length: 13; D gene: -; J gene: TRBJ2-7; clone size: once; CDR3 protein: CATSDAYRDEQYF; CDR3 DNA: TGTGCCACCAGTGATGCCTACAGGGACGAGCAGTACTTC
V gene: TRBV28; CDR3 length: 15; D gene: -; J gene: TRBJ2-7; clone size: -; CDR3 protein: CASSSSDRSPYEQYF; CDR3 DNA: TGTGCCAGCAGTTCAAGTGACAGGTCTCCCTACGAGCAGTACTTC
V gene: TRBV27; CDR3 length: 17; D gene: TRBD1; J gene: TRBJ2-7; clone size: once; CDR3 protein: CASSLGGDRGSGYEQYF; CDR3 DNA: TGTGCCAGCAGTTTAGGGGGGGACAGGGGGTCTGGGTACGAGCAGTACTTC
V gene: TRBV28; CDR3 length: 13; D gene: -; J gene: TRBJ2-1; clone size: -; CDR3 protein: CASSLVGYNEQFF; CDR3 DNA: TGTGCCAGCAGTTTAGTCGGATACAATGAGCAGTTCTTC
V gene: TRBV10-3; CDR3 length: 14; D gene: -; J gene: TRBJ1-1; clone size: once; CDR3 protein: CAISESDWSEQAFF; CDR3 DNA: TGTGCCATCAGTGAGTCGGATTGGTCAGAACAAGCTTTCTTT
V gene: TRBV4-2; CDR3 length: 17; D gene: -; J gene: TRBJ2-7; clone size: -; CDR3 protein: CASSQEGELAHPYEQYF; CDR3 DNA: TGTGCCAGCAGCCAAGAGGGGGAATTAGCGCACCCCTACGAGCAGTACTTC
V gene: TRBV7-8; CDR3 length: 14; D gene: -; J gene: TRBJ2-7; clone size: -; CDR3 protein: CASTVGVKNYEQYF; CDR3 DNA: TGTGCCAGCACAGTAGGGGTCAAAAACTACGAGCAGTACTTC
V gene: TRBV7-8; CDR3 length: 15; D gene: TRBD1; J gene: TRBJ1-1; clone size: -; CDR3 protein: CASSLVGTANTEAFF; CDR3 DNA: TGTGCCAGCAGCTTAGTGGGGACAGCAAACACTGAAGCTTTCTTT
V gene: TRBV7-2; CDR3 length: 17; D gene: TRBD1; J gene: TRBJ2-5; clone size: -; CDR3 protein: CASSPGLGPGQGETQYF; CDR3 DNA: TGTGCCAGCAGCCCTGGACTTGGGCCGGGACAGGGGGAGACCCAGTACTTC
V gene: TRBV28; CDR3 length: 21; D gene: TRBD2; J gene: TRBJ2-1; clone size: -; CDR3 protein: CASSLSLDLGREDWSYNEQFF; CDR3 DNA: TGTGCCAGCAGTTTATCCTTGGACCTGGGGCGGGAGGATTGGTCCTACAATGAGCAGTTCTTC
V gene: TRBV18; CDR3 length: 12; D gene: TRBD1; J gene: TRBJ1-1; clone size: -; CDR3 protein: CASSIDRGRAFF; CDR3 DNA: TGTGCCAGCTCGATCGACAGGGGACGGGCTTTCTTT